This T cell receptor beta chain was recorded in a study of cytomegalovirus exposure and HLA in healthy donors. The PCR used 60 Vbeta and 13 Jbeta primers. This table comes from immunoSEQ multiplex PCR, and its TCRdb copy is limited to in-frame clones, with some not included. The sample consists of fewer than 110,000 clones, around 60% of them appearing once. The V end was cut by 6 bases, the J end by 4 bases, with 13 bases between. This CDR3 contains 14 residues. Per germline, CDR1 SNHLY and CDR2 FYNNEI. A remark on this clone: Its antigen remains unknown.

General study results and limits: HLA allele associations emerged for around 15,000 TCR beta sequences in a later analysis, at 0.05 false discovery rate. A cluster of highly shared sequence variants was likely a sequencing artifact. Among TCR beta chains of equal frequency, HLA-associated ones were more clonally expanded in a later analysis. Earlier analysis found most TCR beta V segments productive about 90% or about 30% of the time.

Input material: PBMCs. The sequence came from a woman aged 50 to 65 in good health and CMV-seronegative. The V gene is TRBV2, the J gene TRBJ2-1, with a possible D match to TRBD1 (6 bases). As DNA, the CDR3 is TGTGCCAGCAGGTCCGGGACAACTTACAATGAGCAGTTCTTC. As protein: CASRSGTTYNEQFF.